A selection of T cell receptor beta chains follows, all from one sample in a study of T cells of healthy individuals. From the 5' RACE reads, TCRdb called clonotypes with MiXCR, one entry per CDR3 protein. The repertoire holds 53,000 or so distinct CDR3 sequences, with roughly 15% as singletons. Source of these receptors: a human donor in good health. CDR3s include the opening cysteine and the closing phenylalanine or tryptophan. The order of the fields is clone size, V gene, J gene, D gene, CDR3 protein, CDR3 DNA. A D gene is named only where the DNA matches it firmly. Size is omitted from some rows. Given values are once, few, many or a class for expanded clones.

NA,TRBV5-1,TRBJ1-2,NA,CASSLFTDYAMTF,TGCGCCAGCAGCTTGTTCACAGATTACGCTATGACCTTC
many,TRBV20-1,TRBJ2-3,TRBD2,CSARDQAGGAGTDTQYF,TGCAGTGCTAGAGATCAAGCGGGAGGGGCCGGCACAGATACGCAGTATTTT
NA,TRBV14,TRBJ1-2,NA,CASSPQSPQGVHNYGYTF,TGTGCCAGCAGCCCCCAAAGCCCCCAAGGGGTACATAACTATGGCTACACCTTC
many,TRBV29-1,TRBJ1-1,NA,CSVEDLDLTEAFF,TGCAGCGTTGAAGATCTTGACCTCACTGAAGCTTTCTTT
few,TRBV28,TRBJ2-3,TRBD1,CASRWTGSSTDTQYF,TGTGCCAGCAGATGGACAGGGTCTAGCACAGATACGCAGTATTTT
many,TRBV27,TRBJ1-1,NA,CASSIRGGLTEAFF,TGTGCCAGCAGTATCCGTGGGGGGTTGACTGAAGCTTTCTTT
NA,TRBV29-1,TRBJ2-4,TRBD1,CSVETGTGYKNIQYF,TGCAGCGTTGAAACCGGGACAGGGTACAAAAACATTCAGTACTTC
once,TRBV6-2/TRBV6-3,TRBJ2-2,TRBD1,CASSHDRDPPGELFF,TGTGCCAGCAGCCACGACAGGGACCCTCCCGGGGAGCTGTTTTTT
many,TRBV28,TRBJ2-2,NA,CASSFVGDANTGELFF,TGTGCCAGCAGTTTCGTAGGGGACGCGAACACCGGGGAGCTGTTTTTT
few,TRBV20-1,TRBJ2-5,TRBD1,CSAEPGQGKETQYF,TGCAGCGCCGAACCGGGACAGGGGAAAGAGACCCAGTACTTC
NA,TRBV5-1,TRBJ2-5,TRBD2,CASSLDLADQETQYF,TGCGCCAGCAGCTTGGACCTAGCGGATCAAGAGACCCAGTACTTC
NA,TRBV6-2/TRBV6-3,TRBJ2-7,TRBD1,CASSLRGGERYEQYF,TGTGCCAGCAGTTTAAGAGGGGGCGAGAGGTACGAGCAGTACTTC
NA,TRBV5-1,TRBJ2-7,TRBD1,CASSHDRGSSYEQYF,TGCGCCAGCAGCCACGACAGGGGAAGCTCCTACGAGCAGTACTTC
NA,TRBV2,TRBJ1-5,TRBD1,CASNLDRGDQPQHF,TGTGCCAGCAATCTGGACAGGGGCGATCAGCCCCAGCATTTT
few,TRBV5-5,TRBJ2-7,NA,CASSPRGFTGYEQYF,TGTGCCAGCAGCCCCCGTGGCTTCACAGGTTACGAGCAGTACTTC
many,TRBV6-5,TRBJ2-7,TRBD1,CASSYSTGTEQYF,TGTGCCAGCAGTTACTCGACAGGGACCGAGCAGTACTTC
NA,TRBV7-2,TRBJ2-2,NA,CASNPLGTALNTGELFF,TGTGCCAGCAACCCCCTCGGGACGGCTCTGAACACCGGGGAGCTGTTTTTT
many,TRBV12-3/TRBV12-4,TRBJ1-1,TRBD1,CASSVPGQLHTEAFF,TGTGCCAGCAGTGTCCCGGGACAGCTTCACACTGAAGCTTTCTTT
NA,TRBV7-3,TRBJ1-4,TRBD1,CASSLSGQGNEKLFF,TGTGCCAGCAGCCTATCGGGACAGGGGAATGAAAAACTGTTTTTT
few,TRBV24-1,TRBJ2-5,TRBD1,CATSDHAGTGRTRYF,TGTGCCACCAGTGATCATGCCGGGACAGGACGTACCCGGTACTTC
many,TRBV5-1,TRBJ2-5,NA,CASSPGPEETQYF,TGCGCCAGCAGCCCCGGACCGGAGGAGACCCAGTACTTC
many,TRBV4-2,TRBJ1-3,NA,CASSQDSANTIYF,TGTGCCAGCAGCCAAGATTCGGCGAACACCATATATTTT
few,TRBV5-1,TRBJ2-7,TRBD2,CASSPSSGSDEQYF,TGCGCCAGCAGCCCGTCTAGCGGGAGTGACGAGCAGTACTTC
few,TRBV5-1,TRBJ1-2,NA,CASSFRDGSGYTF,TGCGCCAGCAGCTTTAGGGACGGGTCTGGCTACACCTTC
NA,TRBV29-1,TRBJ2-3,TRBD1,CSVEDRGSTQYF,TGCAGCGTTGAGGACAGGGGATCTACGCAGTATTTT
many,TRBV29-1,TRBJ1-1,TRBD1,CSVSNRGVNTEAFF,TGCAGCGTGTCCAACAGGGGAGTGAACACTGAAGCTTTCTTT
NA,TRBV12-3/TRBV12-4,TRBJ2-5,TRBD2,CASRVGGFGETQYF,TGTGCCTCTAGGGTGGGAGGGTTTGGAGAGACCCAGTACTTC
few,TRBV19,TRBJ2-5,TRBD1,CASSLGTEETQYF,TGTGCCAGTAGTCTGGGGACAGAAGAGACCCAGTACTTC
few,TRBV5-5,TRBJ1-2,NA,CASSFSATHGYNF,TGTGCCAGCAGCTTTTCCGCTACTCATGGCTACAACTTC
few,TRBV27,TRBJ2-1,NA,CASSLRTEPNNEQFF,TGTGCCAGCAGTTTAAGGACAGAGCCGAACAATGAGCAGTTCTTC
NA,TRBV30,TRBJ2-7,NA,CAWSPGTSFPYF,TGTGCCTGGAGTCCCGGGACAAGTTTCCCGTACTTC